The next 9 T cell receptor beta chains were all read from a single sample in a study of breast tumors, draining lymph nodes, adjacent tissues. TCRdb processed the multiplex PCR reads anew with MiXCR; each CDR3 protein has one entry. The sample lists 150,000 to 200,000 distinct CDR3 sequences; around 29% were seen once. Samples came from axillary lymph nodes draining the breast cancer. Specimen: axillary lymph node tissue. The receptors shown here come from a female donor with breast cancer. Some clones in this sample may be carry-over from other donors' samples.

This clonotype has at least ten counts. The V gene is TRBV7-2, the J gene TRBJ2-1; TRBD2 matches at 9 bases. The CDR3 has 16 residues. Germline-derived CDR1 and CDR2 are SGHTA and FQGNSA. V lost 2 bases, J lost 4 bases, and 6 bases stayed unmatched. CDR3 protein: CASSLRGLAGYNEQFF. DNA of the CDR3: TGTGCCAGCAGCTTAAGGGGTCTAGCGGGATACAATGAGCAGTTCTTC.

At least ten counts were recorded for this clonotype. CDR3 region: CASSPPGTGFGANVLTF. The CDR3 DNA reads as TGTGCCAGCAGTCCCCCCGGGACAGGGTTTGGGGCCAACGTCCTGACTTTC. The chain links TRBV6-5 to TRBJ2-6, with 9 bases lining up with TRBD1. The V gene's germline CDR1 is MNHEY and CDR2 SVGAGI. V dropped 5 bases and J dropped 3; count of bases not matched to a gene: 8. The CDR3 sequence is 17 residues long.

This clonotype was counted ten times or more. The chain has TRBV2 and TRBJ1-4, with 12 bases aligning to TRBD1. CDR3 size: 16 residues. Germline trimming cut 5 bases from V and 2 bases from J; bases unmatched to any gene: 3. Per the germline V gene, CDR1 is SNHLY and CDR2 is FYNNEI. CDR3 sequence: CASSRDRGRTNEKLFF. The CDR3 DNA sequence: TGTGCCAGCAGTAGGGACAGGGGGCGGACTAATGAAAAACTGTTTTTT.

This clonotype was counted many times. This chain uses TRBV11-2 with TRBJ2-5; D not resolved. V was clipped by 2 bases and J by 0 bases, with 4 bases between them. The germline gives CDR1 SGHAT, CDR2 FQNNGV. This CDR3 has 13 residues. CDR3 sequence reads: CASSLLNQETQYF. CDR3 sequence (DNA): TGTGCCAGCAGCTTATTAAACCAAGAGACCCAGTACTTC.

This clonotype was picked up many times. The V call is TRBV20-1, the J call TRBJ2-2, with D tentatively TRBD1 (5 bases). CDR3 length: 14 amino acids. V lost 4 bases, J lost 4 bases, and 13 bases lay in between. Looked up from germline, CDR1 is DFQATT and CDR2 is SNEGSKA (reference sequence). This CDR3 reads CSAKKGLGTGELFF. CDR3 nucleotide sequence: TGCAGTGCTAAGAAGGGGTTGGGCACCGGGGAGCTGTTTTTT.

This clonotype was recorded at least ten times. This chain joins TRBV6-1 and TRBJ2-2, with 9 bases that match TRBD1. Trimming at V came to 7 bases and at J to 7 bases, leaving 7 bases not matched to a gene. The germline CDR1 and CDR2 sequences are MNHNS and SASEGT. The CDR3 length is 14 residues. CDR3 in amino acids: CASNLQGANGELFF. For the CDR3, the DNA is TGTGCCAGCAATCTACAGGGGGCAAACGGGGAGCTGTTTTTT.

The rearrangement uses TRBV9 and TRBJ2-5, with a possible D match to TRBD2 (5 bases). Germline loops: CDR1 SGDLS, CDR2 YYNGEE. The CDR3 extends over 11 amino acids. Trimming took 5 bases from V and 7 from J, leaving 9 bases between them. The CDR3 protein is CASSGSWTQYF. CDR3 DNA: TGTGCCAGCAGTGGGAGTTGGACCCAGTACTTC.

This clonotype was found many times. The chain couples TRBV12-3 or TRBV12-4 to TRBJ2-3, with TRBD1 matching 8 bases. CDR3 length: 16 residues. Trimming cost V 1 base and J 6 bases; bases outside gene matches: 9. The CDR3 is CASSLGLTGEFDTQYF. CDR3 bases: TGTGCCAGCAGTTTAGGACTGACAGGGGAGTTTGATACGCAGTATTTT.

This chain connects TRBV19 to TRBJ1-5, with D possibly being TRBD1 (6 bases). This CDR3 contains 14 residues. The ends were cut back, 5 bases at V and 4 bases at J, with 12 bases in the middle. From germline, CDR1 is LNHDA and CDR2 SQIVND (reference sequence). Written as DNA, the CDR3 is TGTGCCAGTAGTGACGGACAGTTAAATCAGCCCCAGCATTTT. It translates to CASSDGQLNQPQHF.